This T cell receptor beta chain was found in a study of blood T cell repertoires in COVID-19. Overall study context: Acute and convalescent COVID-19 specimens originated in the United States, Italy and Spain. The analysed material was cDNA or gDNA that came from T cells, B-cell-depleted T cells, or PBMCs.

Recruited during active infection, patients (from Seattle) were subsequently followed longitudinally. Authors' methods: From reference gene primer amplification, estimates of nucleated cell counts were derived. Profiling relied on immunoSEQ multiplex PCR, and the TCRdb table lists in-frame clones only, not all of them. That table gives V, J and clone size, and the DNA gave D and trimming. The table records 250,000 to 300,000 clones, around 87% of them present only once. The sequencing input was peripheral blood. The receptor was derived from a woman in her sixties with COVID-19, enrolled during active disease.

The CDR3 region has the DNA TGTGCCTACGTGGGGCAGGGAAATTCACCCCTCCACTTT. Encoded protein: CAYVGQGNSPLHF. The chain uses TRBV30 and TRBJ1-6; maybe TRBD1 (5 bases). This CDR3 comprises 13 residues. V was pared by 7 bases and J by 7 bases, with 14 bases between. Germline lookup yields CDR1 GTSNPN and CDR2 SVGIG (reference sequence).